This record concerns one T cell receptor beta chain sequence. Its antigen remains unidentified. Gene names follow the mouse nomenclature. The read ends 1 residue before the CDR3 terminus; that terminus is restored from the germline J gene. This specimen comes from a study of tissue T cells after allogeneic stem cell transplantation. Germline values: CDR1 KGHPV, CDR2 FQNQEV (reference sequence). The CDR3 is 14 amino acids. Between the trimmed V and J ends, which lost 2 bases and 4 bases, there was a span of 8 bases. Survey-depth TCRbeta CDR3 sequencing reported V/J genes and productive frequencies. The repertoire was sequenced with immunoSEQ multiplex PCR; TCRdb's copy has only in-frame clones and lacks some. The table lists several thousand clones, roughly half of them singletons, with approximately 8% in the top ten. Sample time point: mouse harvest day 7 after allogeneic transplant. The graft held 10^6 splenic CD5+ T cells and 10^7 T-cell-depleted bone marrow cells. B6 (H2b) cells into BALB/c (H2d) mice; tissues taken at day 7 or 14.

Study-wide findings and caveats: Blood and spleen captured only part of the tissue TCR repertoire. Across patients, clones rarely overlapped, yet motif clusters were shared tissue-specifically.

The chain joins TRBV26 to TRBJ1-4; D perhaps matches TRBD1 (6 bases). This receptor was identified in a female BALB/c mouse given C57BL/6 T cells with graft-versus-host disease after an allogeneic hematopoietic cell transplant. The sample was lymph node tissue. The sequenced CDR3 bases are TGTGCCAGCAGTCTGGGGACATACAACGAAAGATTATTT. Translation gives CASSLGTYNERLF. The entire CDR3 is CASSLGTYNERLFF.